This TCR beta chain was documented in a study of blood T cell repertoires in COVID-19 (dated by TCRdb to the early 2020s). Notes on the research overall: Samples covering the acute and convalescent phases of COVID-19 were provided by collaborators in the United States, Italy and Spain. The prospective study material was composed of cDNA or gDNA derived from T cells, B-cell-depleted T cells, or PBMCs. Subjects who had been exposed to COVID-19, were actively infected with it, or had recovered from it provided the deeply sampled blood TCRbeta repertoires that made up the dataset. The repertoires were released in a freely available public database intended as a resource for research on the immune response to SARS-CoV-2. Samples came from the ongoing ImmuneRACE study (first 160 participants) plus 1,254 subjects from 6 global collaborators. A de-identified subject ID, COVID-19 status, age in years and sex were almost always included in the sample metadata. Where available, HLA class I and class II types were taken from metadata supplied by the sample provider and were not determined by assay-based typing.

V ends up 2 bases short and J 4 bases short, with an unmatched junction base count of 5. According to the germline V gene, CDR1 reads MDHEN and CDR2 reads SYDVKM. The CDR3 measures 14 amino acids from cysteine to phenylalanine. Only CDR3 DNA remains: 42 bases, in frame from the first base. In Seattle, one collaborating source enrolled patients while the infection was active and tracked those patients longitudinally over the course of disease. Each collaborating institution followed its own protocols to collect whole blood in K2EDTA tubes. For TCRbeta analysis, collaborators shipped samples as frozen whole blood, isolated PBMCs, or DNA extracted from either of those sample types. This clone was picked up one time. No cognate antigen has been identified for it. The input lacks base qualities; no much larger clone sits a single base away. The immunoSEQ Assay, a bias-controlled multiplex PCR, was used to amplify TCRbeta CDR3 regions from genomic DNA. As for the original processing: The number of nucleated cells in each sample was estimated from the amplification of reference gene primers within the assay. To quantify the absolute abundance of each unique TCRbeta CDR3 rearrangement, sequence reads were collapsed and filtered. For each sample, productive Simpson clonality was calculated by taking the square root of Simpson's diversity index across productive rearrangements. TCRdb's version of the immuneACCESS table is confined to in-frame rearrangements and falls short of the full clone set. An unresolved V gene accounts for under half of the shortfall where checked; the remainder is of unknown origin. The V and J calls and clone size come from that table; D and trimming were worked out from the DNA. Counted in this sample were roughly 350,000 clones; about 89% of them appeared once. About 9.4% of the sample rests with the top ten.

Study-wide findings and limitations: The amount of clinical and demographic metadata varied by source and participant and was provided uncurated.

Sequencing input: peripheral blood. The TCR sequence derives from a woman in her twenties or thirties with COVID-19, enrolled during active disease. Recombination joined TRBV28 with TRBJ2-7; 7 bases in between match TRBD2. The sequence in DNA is TGTGCCAGCAGTTTACGACTAGCAACTTACGAGCAGTACTTC. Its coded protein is CASSLRLATYEQYF.